The clone carrying this T cell receptor beta chain turned up a few times. Its antigen is not identified. This sample is part of a study of CD8 T cells in ankylosing spondylitis. Per germline, CDR1 MNHNY and CDR2 SVGAGI (reference sequence). The CDR3 contains 13 residues. V lost 7 bases and J lost 0, with 8 bases in between. Generation of TCR beta libraries employed quantitative 5'-RACE incorporating molecular barcodes. From the 5' RACE reads, TCRdb called clonotypes with MiXCR, one entry per CDR3 protein. The top ten clones hold 15% to 20% of a sample with 150,000 to 250,000 distinct CDR3 sequences, over 10% of them seen once. Study-wide results and caveats: Characteristic, it appeared, of ankylosing spondylitis blood was a TCR beta motif of about eight highly homologous variants. Within matched ankylosing spondylitis synovial fluid, disease-linked clones were reportedly significantly enriched. Disease-linked clones were CD8+ and relatively rare in peripheral blood.

The clonotype originates from a male donor with ankylosing spondylitis or in good health (not recorded which). The specimen sequenced was blood, either unsorted or a sorted T cell fraction (not recorded which). The V gene is TRBV6-6, the J gene TRBJ2-3, with TRBD2 as a possible D gene (6 bases). CDR3 region: CASTAGSTDTQYF. The CDR3 region has the DNA TGTGCCAGCACCGCGGGAAGCACAGATACGCAGTATTTT.